The 23 T cell receptor beta chains reported below all come from one sample, sequenced in a study of OX40 agonist ivuxolimab in advanced cancers. Assay: immunoSEQ multiplex PCR; the TCRdb copy retains only in-frame clones and omits some. The table lists about 67,000 clones, around 87% of them singletons. Here the sequenced sample was CD4+ or CD8+ T cells sorted from blood, taken in a trial of the OX40 agonist ivuxolimab. Receptors were obtained from an adult with an advanced solid tumor such as melanoma, head and neck, liver or kidney cancer.

The chain is built from TRBV28 and TRBJ1-2; D is ambiguous. The CDR3 length is 9 residues. Trimming stripped 8 bases from V and 10 bases from J, with 8 bases between. CDR1 and CDR2 from the germline V gene are MDHEN and SYDVKM. The CDR3 loop is CASGVNYTF. The CDR3 DNA follows: TGTGCCAGCGGGGTGAACTACACCTTC.

The chain recombines TRBV5-1 with TRBJ2-6; maybe TRBD1 (6 bases). CDR1 and CDR2 from the germline V gene are SGHRS and YFSETQ. This CDR3 contains 16 residues. Trimming took off 0 bases at V and 2 bases at J, with 9 bases between the two ends. The DNA for the CDR3 is TGCGCCAGCAGCTTGGACGCAGGGGCTGGGGCCAACGTCCTGACTTTC. This sequence encodes CASSLDAGAGANVLTF.

The rearrangement joins TRBV5-6 to TRBJ1-1, with D perhaps matching TRBD1 (6 bases). The V gene lost 2 bases and the J gene lost 4 bases, with 12 bases spanning the gap. The CDR3 runs 14 residues. Germline CDR1 SGHDT, CDR2 YYEEEE. In DNA, the CDR3 is TGTGCCAGCAGCTTCTTACAGGGTGGCACTGAAGCTTTCTTT. It codes for CASSFLQGGTEAFF. The full variable domain, rest sourced from reference TRBV5-6 and TRBJ1-1, is DAGVTQSPTHLIKTRGQQVTLRCSPKSGHDTVSWYQQALGQGPQFIFQYYEEEERQRGNFPDRFSGHQFPNYSSELNVNALLLGDSALYLCASSFLQGGTEAFFGQGTRLTVV.

This chain uses TRBV12-5 with TRBJ1-4; the D is unclear. Germline-derived CDR1 and CDR2 are LGHNT and FRNRAP. This CDR3 has 16 residues. V dropped 7 bases and J dropped 0 bases, with 15 bases sitting between them. The DNA of the CDR3 is TGTGCTAGTGCCCTGGGAGAAACTGCAACTAATGAAAAACTGTTTTTT. This sequence encodes CASALGETATNEKLFF. The whole variable domain, remainder taken from reference TRBV12-5 and TRBJ1-4, is DARVTQTPRHKVTEMGQEVTMRCQPILGHNTVFWYRQTMMQGLELLAYFRNRAPLDDSGMPKDRFSAEMPDATLATLKIQPSEPRDSAVYFCASALGETATNEKLFFGSGTQLSVL.

The chain uses TRBV7-8 and TRBJ1-5; no definite D call. This CDR3 is built from 15 residues. Germline assignment: CDR1 SGHVS and CDR2 FQNEAQ. V shed 5 bases and J shed 7 bases, with 18 bases lying between them. The CDR3 here is CASSPRALTRQPQHF. The DNA for the CDR3 is TGTGCCAGCAGCCCTCGGGCCCTTACAAGGCAGCCCCAGCATTTT.

This clone was observed a handful of times. The rearrangement joins TRBV19 to TRBJ1-5; 8 bases line up with TRBD1. The CDR3 covers 15 residues. Germline V gives CDR1 LNHDA, CDR2 SQIVND (reference sequence). J gave up 1 base and V 8 bases, and 7 bases lay outside the gene matches. The CDR3 protein is CASSGQGRSNQPQHF. DNA of the CDR3: TGTGCCAGTTCTGGACAGGGCCGAAGCAATCAGCCCCAGCATTTT.

This chain joins TRBV7-3 and TRBJ2-7; maybe TRBD2 (5 bases). CDR3 length: 13 amino acids. Trimming took 1 base from V and 5 from J, leaving 9 bases between them. Per the germline V gene, CDR1 is SGHTA and CDR2 is FQGTGA. The CDR3 is CASSLNAGNEQYF. The CDR3 DNA reads TGTGCCAGCAGCTTAAACGCCGGGAACGAGCAGTACTTC.

The chain joins TRBV27 to TRBJ1-6; D ambiguous. V lost 5 bases and J lost 0, with 17 bases in between. The CDR3 is 18 amino acids. Looked up from germline, CDR1 is MNHEY and CDR2 is SMNVEV (reference sequence). CDR3 loop: CASSHRPPKSSYNSPLHF. The CDR3 nucleotides read TGTGCCAGCAGTCACCGCCCACCTAAGAGCTCCTATAATTCACCCCTCCACTTT.

By sample fraction, this clone is medium-sized. This chain uses TRBV19 with TRBJ1-5; D is perhaps TRBD1 (5 bases). The CDR3 sequence is 13 residues long. Per the germline V gene, CDR1 is LNHDA and CDR2 is SQIVND (reference sequence). The V gene lost 4 bases and the J gene lost 8 bases, with 12 bases spanning the gap. The CDR3 region has the DNA TGTGCCAGTAGTAATGGGGACCGTAAGCCCCAGCATTTT. Translated: CASSNGDRKPQHF.

This sequence joins TRBV9 and TRBJ2-1; D gene ambiguous. Deletions cut 3 bases from V and 10 bases from J, with 17 bases between. Germline V gene sequence: CDR1 SGDLS, CDR2 YYNGEE. The CDR3 is 14 amino acids. CDR3 sequence: CASSASLLRAEQFF. The DNA of the CDR3 is TGTGCCAGCAGCGCATCCTTGCTCCGAGCCGAGCAGTTCTTC.

The chain is built from TRBV5-1 and TRBJ2-1; D gene unclear. This CDR3 is 14 amino acids long. Germline-derived CDR1 and CDR2 are SGHRS and YFSETQ. The V and J ends lost 5 bases and 0 bases respectively, with 9 bases between them. The CDR3 bases are TGCGCCAGCAGTTACTCGAGCTCCTACAATGAGCAGTTCTTC. It encodes CASSYSSSYNEQFF. Full variable domain (missing parts from reference TRBV5-1 and TRBJ2-1): KAGVTQTPRYLIKTRGQQVTLSCSPISGHRSVSWYQQTPGQGLQFLFEYFSETQRNKGNFPGRFSGRQFSNSRSEMNVSTLELGDSALYLCASSYSSSYNEQFFGPGTRLTVL.

This rearrangement joins TRBV5-1 to TRBJ2-7; D call uncertain. Trimming left V 4 bases short and J 1 base short, with 12 bases between. Germline V gene data show CDR1 as SGHRS and CDR2 as YFSETQ. CDR3 length: 14 residues. The CDR3 loop is CASSRSEPSYEQYF. The CDR3 region has the DNA TGCGCCAGCAGCAGATCGGAACCTTCCTACGAGCAGTACTTC.

This chain uses TRBV2 with TRBJ2-1; 10 nucleotides match TRBD2. The V and J ends lost 5 bases and 8 bases, in that order; junction bases with no gene match: 15. Per the germline V gene, CDR1 is SNHLY and CDR2 is FYNNEI. This CDR3 is 17 amino acids long. The CDR3 sequence is CASSPGASGGPGDEQFF. The CDR3 DNA reads TGTGCCAGCAGTCCTGGGGCTAGCGGGGGCCCAGGGGATGAGCAGTTCTTC.

This clone was observed a handful of times. The chain couples TRBV7-9 to TRBJ2-5, with TRBD1 identical over 9 bases. CDR1 and CDR2 (germline): SEHNR, FQNEAQ (reference sequence). J was trimmed by 5 bases and V by 1 base; bases with no gene match: 11. The CDR3 totals 17 residues. The CDR3 here is CASSLGGQGRIQETQYF. The CDR3 nucleotides read TGTGCCAGCAGCTTAGGGGGACAGGGTCGGATCCAGGAGACCCAGTACTTC. Combining the CDR3 with reference TRBV7-9 and TRBJ2-5 gives the whole variable domain DTGVSQNPRHKITKRGQNVTFRCDPISEHNRLYWYRQTLGQGPEFLTYFQNEAQLEKSRLLSDRFSAERPKGSFSTLEIQRTEQGDSAMYLCASSLGGQGRIQETQYFGPGTRLLVL.

This chain joins TRBV5-1 and TRBJ2-1, with 7 nucleotides matching TRBD2. Germline assignment: CDR1 SGHRS and CDR2 YFSETQ. This CDR3 spans 15 amino acids. V lost 4 bases to trimming and J lost 6 bases; unmatched junction nucleotides: 10. Here the CDR3 DNA reads TGCGCCAGCAGCCCGTCTAGCGGTCTAGGCAATGAGCAGTTCTTC. This encodes CASSPSSGLGNEQFF.

The count of this clone is one. The chain joins TRBV7-9 to TRBJ1-1; D is uncertain. Trimming removed 1 base at V and 0 bases at J, with 6 bases between. Germline CDR1 and CDR2: SEHNR and FQNEAQ (reference sequence). This CDR3 has 14 amino acids. The CDR3 DNA sequence: TGTGCCAGCAGCTTAGGTACAGTGAACACTGAAGCTTTCTTT. This gives the protein CASSLGTVNTEAFF.

V is TRBV30 and J is TRBJ1-1; D might be TRBD1 (5 bases). Looked up from germline, CDR1 is GTSNPN and CDR2 is SVGIG (reference sequence). Trimming pared 2 bases from V and 4 bases from J, leaving 14 bases between. There are 14 residues in the CDR3. CDR3: CAWSFGVGTTEAFF. DNA for the CDR3: TGTGCCTGGAGTTTCGGGGTAGGGACCACTGAAGCTTTCTTT.

The chain has TRBV7-3 and TRBJ1-2; a weak D match, TRBD1 (5 bases). V lost 2 bases, J lost 4 bases, and 8 bases lay in between. Germline CDR1 SGHTA, CDR2 FQGTGA. This CDR3 has 13 amino acids. The CDR3 spells CASSLGDSYGYTF. The CDR3 DNA follows: TGTGCCAGCAGCTTAGGGGACTCCTATGGCTACACCTTC. Complete variable domain (other parts from reference TRBV7-3 and TRBJ1-2): GAGVSQTPSNKVTEKGKYVELRCDPISGHTALYWYRQSLGQGPEFLIYFQGTGAADDSGLPNDRFFAVRPEGSVSTLKIQRTERGDSAVYLCASSLGDSYGYTFGSGTRLTVV.

This clone was seen just once. V and J are TRBV4-2 and TRBJ2-7; D is uncertain. V was pared by 1 base and J by 6 bases, with 10 bases between. The CDR3 runs to 13 residues. Per the germline V gene, CDR1 is LGHNA and CDR2 is YNFKEQ. CDR3 in amino acids: CASSQGLGREQYF. The CDR3 nucleotides are TGTGCCAGCAGCCAAGGGCTTGGGCGCGAGCAGTACTTC.

The CDR3, as DNA: TGTGCCAGCAGGCCCACGGGGAACTCCTACAATGAGCAGTTCTTC. Amino acid sequence: CASRPTGNSYNEQFF. The chain uses TRBV7-2 and TRBJ2-1; maybe TRBD2 (5 bases). CDR1 is SGHTA, CDR2 FQGNSA, per germline. The CDR3 loop spans 15 amino acids. V was clipped by 6 bases and J by 0 bases, with 12 bases between them.

The rearrangement links TRBV28 to TRBJ1-2; D possibly corresponds to TRBD1 (6 bases). Looked up from germline, CDR1 is MDHEN and CDR2 is SYDVKM. Trimming removed 5 bases from V and 2 bases from J, with 18 bases in between. CDR3 length: 16 residues. As DNA, the CDR3 is TGTGCCAGCAGTCATCTAGGACAGACAAGAAACTATGGCTACACCTTC. Encoded protein: CASSHLGQTRNYGYTF.

The rearrangement joins TRBV27 to TRBJ2-7; D is unclear. In germline, CDR1 is MNHEY, CDR2 SMNVEV (reference sequence). Trimming took off 3 bases at V and 3 bases at J, with 15 bases between the two ends. The CDR3 is made up of 15 amino acids. The CDR3, as DNA: TGTGCCAGCAGTTTGTCCGCTTTCCCGAGCTACGAGCAGTACTTC. It is translated as CASSLSAFPSYEQYF.

This clone has only one observation. V and J are TRBV27 and TRBJ2-1, with TRBD2 matching over 9 bases. The V gene's germline CDR1 is MNHEY and CDR2 SMNVEV (reference sequence). Trimming at V came to 5 bases and at J to 3 bases, leaving 14 bases not matched to a gene. The CDR3 spans 18 residues. This CDR3 is CASSHTGAGGPLYNEQFF. The DNA of the CDR3 is TGTGCCAGCAGTCACACCGGGGCGGGAGGGCCCCTCTACAATGAGCAGTTCTTC.